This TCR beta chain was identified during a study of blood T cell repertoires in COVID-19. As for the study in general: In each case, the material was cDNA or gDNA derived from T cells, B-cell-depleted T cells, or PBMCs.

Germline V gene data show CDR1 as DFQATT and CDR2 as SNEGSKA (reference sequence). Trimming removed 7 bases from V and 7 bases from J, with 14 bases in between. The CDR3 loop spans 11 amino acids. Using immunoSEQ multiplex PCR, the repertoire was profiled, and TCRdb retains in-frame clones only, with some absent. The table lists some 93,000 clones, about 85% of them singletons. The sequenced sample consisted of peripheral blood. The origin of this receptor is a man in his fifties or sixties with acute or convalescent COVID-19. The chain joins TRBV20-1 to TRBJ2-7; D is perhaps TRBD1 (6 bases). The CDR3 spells CSVRQGGEQYF. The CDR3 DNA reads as TGCAGTGTACGACAAGGGGGAGAGCAGTACTTC.